The 23 T cell receptor beta chains in this list originate from one sample, sequenced in a study of shared clonotypes between healthy human individuals. TCRdb keeps only in-frame clones here, not all; method: immunoSEQ multiplex PCR. The repertoire consists of 2 million to 2.5 million clones, with just over 90% occurring once and the leading ten covering 0.35% to 0.5%. The sample was naive CD4+ T cells from PBMCs. Subset specified: CD45RA+ positively selected. These receptors all stem from a man aged 18-30 years in good health. Some clones in this sample may be carry-over from other donors' samples.

The chain carries TRBV19 and TRBJ1-5, with D unclear. V was shortened by 4 bases and J by 3 bases, with 13 bases between the two germline ends. CDR3 size: 15 residues. Germline V gene sequence: CDR1 LNHDA, CDR2 SQIVND (reference sequence). The CDR3: CASSKTDGYNQPQHF. CDR3 DNA sequence: TGTGCCAGTAGTAAAACGGACGGGTACAATCAGCCCCAGCATTTT.

The chain joins TRBV4-2 to TRBJ1-2, with 7 bases fitting TRBD1. The V gene end was trimmed by 7 bases and the J gene end by 6 bases; junction bases not matched to a gene: 14. The length of the CDR3 is 15 residues. CDR1 and CDR2 (germline): LGHNA, YNFKEQ. The CDR3 bases are TGTGCCAGCACCCCGGAAGCGACAGGGTTGAATGGCTACACCTTC. Translated: CASTPEATGLNGYTF.

On this clone: Other DNA variants within this sample encode the same CDR3. The chain couples TRBV6-5 to TRBJ1-1, with D uncertain. The CDR3 loop spans 13 amino acids. The V gene lost 0 bases and the J gene lost 0 bases, with 2 bases spanning the gap. The V gene's germline CDR1 is MNHEY and CDR2 SVGAGI. CDR3 in DNA: TGTGCCAGCAGTTACTCGGTGAACACTGAAGCTTTCTTT. Residues: CASSYSVNTEAFF.

Comment on this clone: Distinct nucleotide sequences in the sample also encode this CDR3. This sequence joins TRBV18 and TRBJ2-3; D is uncertain. This CDR3 contains 11 residues. Germline V CDR1 and CDR2: KGHSH, LQKENI. V was cut by 5 bases and J by 4 bases, with 4 bases left in between. Written as DNA, the CDR3 is TGTGCCAGCTCAAACTCAGATACGCAGTATTTT. Its protein is CASSNSDTQYF.

The chain employs TRBV15 and TRBJ2-7; TRBD1 agrees at 8 bases. Germline assignment: CDR1 LNHNV and CDR2 YYDKDF (reference sequence). The ends lost 1 base at V and 8 bases at J; junction bases unmatched: 10. The CDR3 covers 15 residues. This CDR3 is CATSRAADRGVQQYF. CDR3 coding DNA: TGTGCCACCAGCAGAGCTGCCGACAGGGGAGTCCAGCAGTACTTC.

The V call is TRBV29-1, the J call TRBJ2-7, with 8 bases lining up with TRBD1. V trimming: 7 bases; J trimming: 0 bases; junction bases outside the gene matches: 5. This CDR3 spans 13 amino acids. The germline CDR1 and CDR2 sequences are SQVTM and ANQGSEA. CDR3 sequence: CSASTGVSYEQYF. The CDR3 coding sequence is TGCAGCGCCTCGACAGGGGTCTCCTACGAGCAGTACTTC.

The chain joins TRBV6-5 to TRBJ2-7; D is ambiguous. V gave up 0 bases and J gave up 3 bases, with 9 bases separating them. The CDR3 has 14 residues. Per germline, CDR1 MNHEY and CDR2 SVGAGI. The CDR3: CASSYSSPNYEQYF. The CDR3 nucleotides read TGTGCCAGCAGTTACTCTTCCCCGAACTACGAGCAGTACTTC.

This chain uses TRBV19 with TRBJ1-5, with TRBD1 matching 11 bases. Trimming at V came to 3 bases and at J to 3 bases, leaving 4 bases not matched to a gene. In germline, CDR1 is LNHDA, CDR2 SQIVND (reference sequence). This CDR3 has 16 amino acids. The DNA for the CDR3 is TGTGCCAGTAGTATTGGGGACAGGGGGGACAATCAGCCCCAGCATTTT. Protein sequence: CASSIGDRGDNQPQHF. Looking up the rest from reference TRBV19 and TRBJ1-5 gives the full variable domain: DGGITQSPKYLFRKEGQNVTLSCEQNLNHDAMYWYRQDPGQGLRLIYYSQIVNDFQKGDIAEGYSVSREKKESFPLTVTSAQKNPTAFYLCASSIGDRGDNQPQHFGDGTRLSIL.

This clone was seen only once. The chain uses TRBV27 and TRBJ2-2; 11 bases match TRBD2. Germline-derived CDR1 and CDR2 are MNHEY and SMNVEV (reference sequence). After removal of 6 bases from V and 5 bases from J, the junction contained 11 bases not matched to a gene. The CDR3 is made up of 17 amino acids. CDR3 nucleotides: TGTGCCAGCAGCTTCCTTACTAGCGGGAGAAGTACCGGGGAGCTGTTTTTT. Protein: CASSFLTSGRSTGELFF.

The genes are TRBV5-4 and TRBJ2-2; D may be TRBD2 (6 bases). V shed 0 bases and J shed 2 bases, with 14 bases lying between them. Per germline, CDR1 SGHNT and CDR2 YYREEE (reference sequence). This CDR3 has 17 residues. CDR3 DNA: TGTGCCAGCAGCTTGGCGGGTGGGGGACTTAACACCGGGGAGCTGTTTTTT. This sequence encodes CASSLAGGGLNTGELFF.

The V gene is TRBV5-1, the J gene TRBJ2-7; D call uncertain. Per germline, CDR1 SGHRS and CDR2 YFSETQ. There are 15 residues in the CDR3. V dropped 5 bases and J dropped 2 bases, with 17 bases sitting between them. Here the CDR3 DNA reads TGCGCCAGCAGGCACATATTCAGGCGCCCCTACGAGCAGTACTTC. As protein: CASRHIFRRPYEQYF.

The gene calls are TRBV7-2 and TRBJ2-1, with 10 positions matching TRBD2. Germline-derived CDR1 and CDR2 are SGHTA and FQGNSA. The J segment lost 3 bases and the V segment lost 5 bases, leaving 4 bases of the junction unmatched. The CDR3 sequence is 15 residues long. The CDR3 sequence is CASSPRLAGYNEQFF. In nucleotides, the CDR3 is TGTGCCAGCAGCCCTAGACTAGCGGGCTACAATGAGCAGTTCTTC.

The chain combines TRBV28 with TRBJ1-5, with D unclear. Germline V CDR1 and CDR2: MDHEN, SYDVKM. Between the trimmed V and J ends, which lost 7 bases and 1 base, there was a span of 8 bases. This CDR3 spans 13 amino acids. In nucleotides, the CDR3 is TGTGCCAGCACCCAAGAAAGCAATCAGCCCCAGCATTTT. This codes for CASTQESNQPQHF.

The chain is built from TRBV30 and TRBJ1-2; no clear D gene. V lost 2 bases and J 8 bases, leaving 9 bases between the germline ends. The CDR3 contains 11 residues. Germline loops: CDR1 GTSNPN, CDR2 SVGIG (reference sequence). In DNA form, the CDR3 reads TGTGCCTGGAGTCGACATTGGGGCTACACCTTC. Amino acids: CAWSRHWGYTF.

The rearrangement links TRBV5-4 to TRBJ2-2; tentative D call: TRBD1 (5 bases). CDR1 SGHNT and CDR2 YYREEE come from the germline V gene (reference sequence). The CDR3 is 16 amino acids. V was clipped by 2 bases and J by 0 bases, with 11 bases between them. CDR3 in amino acids: CASSFNLQANTGELFF. In nucleotides, the CDR3 is TGTGCCAGCAGCTTTAATCTACAGGCGAACACCGGGGAGCTGTTTTTT.

On this clone: This same CDR3 is encoded by further DNA sequences in the sample. The rearrangement joins TRBV28 to TRBJ1-2; 7 bases align to TRBD1. There are 13 residues in the CDR3. Looked up from germline, CDR1 is MDHEN and CDR2 is SYDVKM. V was clipped by 3 bases and J by 4 bases; unmatched bases: 2. CDR3: CASSLGTAYGYTF. DNA for the CDR3: TGTGCCAGCAGTTTGGGGACAGCCTATGGCTACACCTTC.

The chain joins TRBV7-2 to TRBJ2-2; weak D call: TRBD1 (6 bases). CDR3 size: 16 residues. Trimming removed 0 bases at V and 7 bases at J, with 15 bases between. The germline V gene encodes CDR1 SGHTA and CDR2 FQGNSA. CDR3 in DNA: TGTGCCAGCAGCTTAGCGGGGGCCCGGGTCGGCGGGGAGCTGTTTTTT. It yields the protein CASSLAGARVGGELFF.

This sequence joins TRBV19 and TRBJ1-1; 8 bases are a match to TRBD1. Trimming took 7 bases from V and 1 from J; bases not matched to a gene: 8. Germline CDR1 LNHDA, CDR2 SQIVND (reference sequence). The CDR3 extends over 15 amino acids. The CDR3 is CASNNLDRGNTEAFF. CDR3 DNA sequence: TGTGCCAGTAATAATCTAGACAGGGGGAACACTGAAGCTTTCTTT.

Concerning this clone itself: Other DNA sequences in this specimen translate into the identical CDR3. This chain uses TRBV19 with TRBJ2-7; possibly TRBD1 for D (6 bases). This CDR3 has 12 amino acids. The germline V gene has CDR1 LNHDA and CDR2 SQIVND (reference sequence). The germline V and J ends were trimmed by 3 bases and 6 bases, with 9 bases remaining between them. CDR3 loop: CASSIRGGEQYF. CDR3 DNA sequence: TGTGCCAGTAGTATTCGAGGGGGCGAGCAGTACTTC. The variable domain in full, completed from reference TRBV19 and TRBJ2-7, reads DGGITQSPKYLFRKEGQNVTLSCEQNLNHDAMYWYRQDPGQGLRLIYYSQIVNDFQKGDIAEGYSVSREKKESFPLTVTSAQKNPTAFYLCASSIRGGEQYFGPGTRLTVT.

The V call is TRBV4-1, the J call TRBJ2-5; tentatively, D is TRBD1 (5 bases). Trimming left V 0 bases short and J 5 bases short, with 13 bases between. Germline assignment: CDR1 MGHRA and CDR2 YSYEKL. The CDR3 spans 15 residues. CDR3 bases: TGCGCCAGCAGCCAAGAAACAGGCTCATGGGAGACCCAGTACTTC. Translating it yields CASSQETGSWETQYF.

The chain links TRBV7-2 to TRBJ2-1, with 12 nucleotides matching TRBD2. The CDR3 loop spans 15 amino acids. Germline CDR1 SGHTA, CDR2 FQGNSA. V shed 0 bases, J shed 10 bases, and the junction held 4 bases outside the gene matches. The CDR3 DNA follows: TGTGCCAGCAGCTTAGCGGGACTAGCGGGTCGAGAGCAGTTCTTC. Amino acids: CASSLAGLAGREQFF.

The chain is built from TRBV18 and TRBJ2-6; the D is unclear. Germline V gene sequence: CDR1 KGHSH, CDR2 LQKENI. CDR3 size: 15 residues. Between the trimmed V and J ends, which lost 1 base and 4 bases, there was a span of 8 bases. The chain's CDR3 is CASSPLPGGANVLTF. The CDR3 region has the DNA TGTGCCAGCTCACCACTGCCCGGCGGGGCCAACGTCCTGACTTTC.

The genes are TRBV5-1 and TRBJ2-7, with 10 bases matching TRBD2. CDR3 length: 16 residues. Germline V gene data show CDR1 as SGHRS and CDR2 as YFSETQ. The V gene end was trimmed by 4 bases and the J gene end by 0 bases; junction bases not matched to a gene: 7. In nucleotides, the CDR3 is TGCGCCAGCAGCAAGGGCCCTAGCGGGAGCTCCTACGAGCAGTACTTC. This encodes CASSKGPSGSSYEQYF.